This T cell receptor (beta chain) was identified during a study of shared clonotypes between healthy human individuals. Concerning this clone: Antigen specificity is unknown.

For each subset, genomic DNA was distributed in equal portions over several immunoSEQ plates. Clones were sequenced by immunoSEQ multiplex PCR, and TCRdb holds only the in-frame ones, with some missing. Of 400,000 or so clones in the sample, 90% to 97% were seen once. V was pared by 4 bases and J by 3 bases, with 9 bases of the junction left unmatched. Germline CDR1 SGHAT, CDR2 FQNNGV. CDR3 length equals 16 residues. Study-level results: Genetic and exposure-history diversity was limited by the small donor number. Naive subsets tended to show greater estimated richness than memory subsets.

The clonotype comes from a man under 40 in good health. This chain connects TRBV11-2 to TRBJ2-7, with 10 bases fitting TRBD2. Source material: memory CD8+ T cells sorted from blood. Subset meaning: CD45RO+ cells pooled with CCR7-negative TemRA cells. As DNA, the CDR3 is TGTGCCAGCAGCTGGAAGGGGCTAGCGGGAGACTACGAGCAGTACTTC. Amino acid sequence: CASSWKGLAGDYEQYF.